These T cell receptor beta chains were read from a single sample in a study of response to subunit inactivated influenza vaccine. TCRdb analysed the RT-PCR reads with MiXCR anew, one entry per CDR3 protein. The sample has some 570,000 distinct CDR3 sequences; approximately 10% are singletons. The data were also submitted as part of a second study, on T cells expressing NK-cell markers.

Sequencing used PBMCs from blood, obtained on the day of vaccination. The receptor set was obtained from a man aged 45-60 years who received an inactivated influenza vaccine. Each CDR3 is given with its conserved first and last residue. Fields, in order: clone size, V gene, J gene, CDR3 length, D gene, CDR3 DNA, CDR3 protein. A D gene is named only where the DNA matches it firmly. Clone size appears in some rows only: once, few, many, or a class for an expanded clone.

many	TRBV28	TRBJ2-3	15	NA	TGTGCCAGCAGTTTATTGCAGGAGATCACAGATACGCAGTATTTT	CASSLLQEITDTQYF
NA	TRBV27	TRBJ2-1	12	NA	TGTGCCAGCAGACCTAGCAACAATGAGCAGTTCTTC	CASRPSNNEQFF
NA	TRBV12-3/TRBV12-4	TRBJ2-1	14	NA	TGTGCCAGCAAGGGTCGGGAGCGGTACAATGAGCAGTTCTTC	CASKGRERYNEQFF
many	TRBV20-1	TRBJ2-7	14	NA	TGCAGTGCTACCGGCGGACGGGGATTCTACGAGCAGTACTTC	CSATGGRGFYEQYF
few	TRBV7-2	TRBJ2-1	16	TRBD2	TGTGCCAGCAGCTTAGAGGGGACTAGCGCGTACAATGAGCAGTTCTTC	CASSLEGTSAYNEQFF
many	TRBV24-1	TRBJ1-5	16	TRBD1	TGTGCCACCAGTGAGGGGACAGGGGCCTGGAATCAGCCCCAGCATTTT	CATSEGTGAWNQPQHF
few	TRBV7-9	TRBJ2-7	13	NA	TGTGCCGGACGACCGGGAGACTCCTACGAGCAGTACTTC	CAGRPGDSYEQYF
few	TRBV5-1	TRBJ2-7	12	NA	TGCGCCAGCAGCTTGTCCGGGACCGAGCAGTACTTC	CASSLSGTEQYF
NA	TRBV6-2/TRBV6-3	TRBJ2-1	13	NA	TGTGCCAGCAGCCCTTCAGTTGGTAGCAAGCAGTTCTTC	CASSPSVGSKQFF
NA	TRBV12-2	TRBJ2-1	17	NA	TGTGCAAGTCGCTTACATCACAAGGCTCCGACAGGGAATGAGCAGTTCTTC	CASRLHHKAPTGNEQFF
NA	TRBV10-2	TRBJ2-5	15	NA	TGCGCCAGCGTGGGTGGGCTGGGACAAAGGGAGACCCAGTACTTC	CASVGGLGQRETQYF
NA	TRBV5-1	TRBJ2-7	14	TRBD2	TGCGCCAGCAGACTAGCGGGGGCCCGGAACGAGCAGTACTTC	CASRLAGARNEQYF
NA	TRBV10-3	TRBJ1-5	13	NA	TGTGCCATCAGTCTTACCCTTTCAGAGCCCCAGCATTTT	CAISLTLSEPQHF
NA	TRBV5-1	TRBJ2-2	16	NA	TGCGCCAGCAGCTTCTATCCCAGGGGGAACACCGGGGAGCTGTTTTTT	CASSFYPRGNTGELFF
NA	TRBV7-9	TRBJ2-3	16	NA	TGTGCCAGCAGGGGAGAGCGGGTCCCTAGCACAGATACGCAGTATTTT	CASRGERVPSTDTQYF
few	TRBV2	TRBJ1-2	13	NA	TGTGCCAGCAGTGAACCCACAGGGTACGGCTACACCTTC	CASSEPTGYGYTF
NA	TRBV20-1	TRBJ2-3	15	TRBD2	TGCAGTGCTAGAGATCGCAGCGGGGCCACAGATACGCAGTATTTT	CSARDRSGATDTQYF
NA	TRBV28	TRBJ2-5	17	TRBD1	TGTGCCAGCAGTCTGATACAGGGGCGCGGCTCTGAAGAGACCCAGTACTTC	CASSLIQGRGSEETQYF
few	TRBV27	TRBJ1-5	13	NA	TGTGCCAGCAGTTTCGGGACCGAGGGGCCCCAGCATTTT	CASSFGTEGPQHF
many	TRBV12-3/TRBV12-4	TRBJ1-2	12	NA	TGTGCCAGCAGTTTGGGGACGCTCGGCTACACCTTC	CASSLGTLGYTF
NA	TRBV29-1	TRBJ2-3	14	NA	TGCAGCGTTGAGGGGACCCCAAGCACAGATACGCAGTATTTT	CSVEGTPSTDTQYF
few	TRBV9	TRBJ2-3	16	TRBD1	TGTGCCAGCAGCGGTGGACAGGGAATAGACACAGATACGCAGTATTTT	CASSGGQGIDTDTQYF
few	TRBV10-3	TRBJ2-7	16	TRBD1	TGTGCCATCAGTCCTGCCGGGACAGGGATCGACTACGAGCAGTACTTC	CAISPAGTGIDYEQYF
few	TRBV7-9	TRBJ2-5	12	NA	TGTGCCAGCAGCCTCTGGGGGGAGACCCAGTACTTC	CASSLWGETQYF